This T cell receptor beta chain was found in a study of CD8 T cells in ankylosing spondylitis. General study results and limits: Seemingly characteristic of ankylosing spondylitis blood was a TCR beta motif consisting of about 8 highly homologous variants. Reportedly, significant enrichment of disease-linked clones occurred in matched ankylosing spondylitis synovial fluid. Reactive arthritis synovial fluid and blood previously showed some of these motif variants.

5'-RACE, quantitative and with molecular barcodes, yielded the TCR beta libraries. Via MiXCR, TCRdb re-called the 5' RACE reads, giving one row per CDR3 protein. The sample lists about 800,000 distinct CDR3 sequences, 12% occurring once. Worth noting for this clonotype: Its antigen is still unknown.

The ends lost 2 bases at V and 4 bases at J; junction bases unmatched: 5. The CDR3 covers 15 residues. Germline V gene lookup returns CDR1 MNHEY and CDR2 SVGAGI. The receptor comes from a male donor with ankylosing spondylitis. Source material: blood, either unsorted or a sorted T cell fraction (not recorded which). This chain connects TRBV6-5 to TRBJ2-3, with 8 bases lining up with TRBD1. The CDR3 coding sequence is TGTGCCAGCAGTTACGGACAGGGTGGGGCAGATACGCAGTATTTT. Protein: CASSYGQGGADTQYF.